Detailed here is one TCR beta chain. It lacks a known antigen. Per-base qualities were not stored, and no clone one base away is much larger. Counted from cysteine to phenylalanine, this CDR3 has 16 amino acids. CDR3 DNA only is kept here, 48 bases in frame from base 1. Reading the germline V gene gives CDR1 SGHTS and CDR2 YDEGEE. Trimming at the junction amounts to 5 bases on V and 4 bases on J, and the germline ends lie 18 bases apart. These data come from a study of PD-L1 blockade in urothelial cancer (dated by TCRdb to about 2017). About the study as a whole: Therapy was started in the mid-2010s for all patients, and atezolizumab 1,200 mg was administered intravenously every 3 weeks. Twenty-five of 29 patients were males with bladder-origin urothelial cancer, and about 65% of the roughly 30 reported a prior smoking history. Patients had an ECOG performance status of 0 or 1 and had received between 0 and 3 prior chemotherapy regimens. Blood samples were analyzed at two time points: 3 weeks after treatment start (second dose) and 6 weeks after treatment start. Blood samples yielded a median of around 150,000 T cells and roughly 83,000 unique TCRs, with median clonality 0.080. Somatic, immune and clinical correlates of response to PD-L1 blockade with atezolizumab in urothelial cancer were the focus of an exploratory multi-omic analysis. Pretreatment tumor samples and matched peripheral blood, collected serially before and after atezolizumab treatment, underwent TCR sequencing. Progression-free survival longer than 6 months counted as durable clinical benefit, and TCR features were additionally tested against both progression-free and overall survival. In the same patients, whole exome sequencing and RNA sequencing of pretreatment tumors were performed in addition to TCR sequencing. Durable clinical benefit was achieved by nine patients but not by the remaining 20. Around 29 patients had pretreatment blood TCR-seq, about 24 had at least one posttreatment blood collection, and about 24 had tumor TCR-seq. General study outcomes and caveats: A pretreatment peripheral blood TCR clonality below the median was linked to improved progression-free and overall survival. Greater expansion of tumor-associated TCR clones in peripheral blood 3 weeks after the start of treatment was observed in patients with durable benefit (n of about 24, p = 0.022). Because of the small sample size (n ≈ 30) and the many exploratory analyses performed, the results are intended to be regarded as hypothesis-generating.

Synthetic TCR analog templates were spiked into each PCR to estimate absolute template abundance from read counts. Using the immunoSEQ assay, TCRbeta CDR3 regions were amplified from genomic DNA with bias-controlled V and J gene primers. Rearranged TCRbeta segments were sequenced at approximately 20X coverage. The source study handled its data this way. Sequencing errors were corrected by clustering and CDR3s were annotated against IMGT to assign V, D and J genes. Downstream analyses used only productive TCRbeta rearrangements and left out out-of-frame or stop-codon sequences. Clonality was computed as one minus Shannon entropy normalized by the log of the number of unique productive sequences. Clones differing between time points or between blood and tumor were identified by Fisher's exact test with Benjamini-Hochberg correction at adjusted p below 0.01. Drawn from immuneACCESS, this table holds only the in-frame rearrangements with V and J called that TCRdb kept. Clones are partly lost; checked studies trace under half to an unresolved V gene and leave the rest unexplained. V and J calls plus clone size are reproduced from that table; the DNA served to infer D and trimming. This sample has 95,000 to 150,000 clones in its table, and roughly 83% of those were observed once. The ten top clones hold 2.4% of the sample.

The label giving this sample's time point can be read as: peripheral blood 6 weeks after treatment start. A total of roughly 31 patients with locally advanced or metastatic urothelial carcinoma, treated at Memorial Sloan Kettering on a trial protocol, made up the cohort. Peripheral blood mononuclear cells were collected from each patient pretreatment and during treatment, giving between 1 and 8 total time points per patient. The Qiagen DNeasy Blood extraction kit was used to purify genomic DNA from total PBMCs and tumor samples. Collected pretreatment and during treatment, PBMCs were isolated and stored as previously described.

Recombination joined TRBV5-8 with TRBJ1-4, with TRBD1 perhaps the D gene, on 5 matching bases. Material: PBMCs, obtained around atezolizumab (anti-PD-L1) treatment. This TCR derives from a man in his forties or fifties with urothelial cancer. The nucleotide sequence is TGTGCCAGCAGGTGGGCCCCGGGACTGAGTAATGAAAAACTGTTTTTT. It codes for CASRWAPGLSNEKLFF.